The 23 T cell receptor beta chains presented below share a single source sample, sequenced in a study of molecular identifiers for immune sequencing clone quantification. TCRdb passed the PCR reads through MiXCR, listing each CDR3 protein once. The data show 400,000 to 600,000 distinct CDR3 sequences, 25% seen once. The sample was naive CD8+ T cells from blood, with Jurkat cell RNA spiked in. Noted subset: FACS-sorted CD8+CD4-CCR7+CD45RA+ naive T cells. These receptors originate from a human donor in good health. Some libraries in this study had Jurkat cell RNA spiked in.

This clonotype appeared many times. The genes are TRBV7-2 and TRBJ1-4; D remains ambiguous. The CDR3 covers 13 residues. V lost 1 base, J lost 8 bases, and 8 bases lay in between. Germline assignment: CDR1 SGHTA and CDR2 FQGNSA. The CDR3 DNA follows: TGTGCCAGCAGCTTAGAAGGCCCCGAAAAACTGTTTTTT. Residues: CASSLEGPEKLFF.

This clonotype was seen at least ten times. This sequence joins TRBV7-9 and TRBJ2-5, with unresolved D. V was cut by 4 bases and J by 4 bases, with 10 bases left in between. Germline V gene lookup returns CDR1 SEHNR and CDR2 FQNEAQ (reference sequence). The CDR3 is 13 residues long. CDR3 sequence reads: CASSSGRGETQYF. Here the CDR3 DNA reads TGTGCCAGCAGCTCAGGACGAGGAGAGACCCAGTACTTC.

This clonotype was picked up a small number of times. The rearrangement uses TRBV6-2 or TRBV6-3 and TRBJ2-7; 7 positions match TRBD1. V lost 6 bases and J lost 5; bases outside the gene matches: 13. The germline V gene has CDR1 MNHEY and CDR2 SVGEGT. This CDR3 is 15 amino acids long. DNA of the CDR3: TGTGCCAGCAGCCTTTGGGACAGCACAGTGGACGAGCAGTACTTC. Amino acids: CASSLWDSTVDEQYF.

This clonotype was observed at least ten times. The chain links TRBV28 to TRBJ2-3, with 7 positions matching TRBD1. Losses at the gene ends were 7 bases for V and 1 base for J; bases not matched to a gene: 5. Looked up from germline, CDR1 is MDHEN and CDR2 is SYDVKM. The CDR3 is 14 amino acids. CDR3: CASISGTGTDTQYF. The CDR3 bases are TGTGCCAGCATTTCGGGGACAGGCACAGATACGCAGTATTTT.

This clonotype was detected many times. The chain recombines TRBV29-1 with TRBJ2-5; the match to TRBD1 covers 8 bases. The trim removed 3 bases at V and 9 bases at J, leaving 12 bases unmatched. The length of the CDR3 is 14 residues. Looked up from germline, CDR1 is SQVTM and CDR2 is ANQGSEA. CDR3 bases: TGCAGCGTTGATACCGGGACAGGTCCTCGGGCCCAGTACTTC. Amino acids: CSVDTGTGPRAQYF.

The chain's CDR3 is CSAPDYSRARQGNVYEQYF. As DNA, the CDR3 is TGCAGTGCTCCTGACTATTCCCGGGCACGACAGGGGAATGTTTACGAGCAGTACTTC. This rearrangement joins TRBV20-1 to TRBJ2-7; 8 nucleotides align to TRBD1. The CDR3 spans 19 residues. Germline CDR1 DFQATT, CDR2 SNEGSKA (reference sequence). Trimming took 5 bases from V and 4 from J; bases not matched to a gene: 25.

This clonotype showed up just a few times. The rearrangement links TRBV7-9 to TRBJ2-3, with unresolved D. CDR3 length: 14 amino acids. Germline V gene data show CDR1 as SEHNR and CDR2 as FQNEAQ (reference sequence). V dropped 5 bases and J dropped 6 bases, with 15 bases sitting between them. DNA of the CDR3: TGTGCCAGCAGCCCGCCGGCTAGTTCGGATACGCAGTATTTT. It translates to CASSPPASSDTQYF.

The V gene is TRBV6-1, the J gene TRBJ2-3; no reliable D call. The V gene lost 1 base and the J gene lost 2 bases, with 16 bases spanning the gap. Germline V CDR1 and CDR2: MNHNS, SASEGT. CDR3 size: 17 residues. CDR3 sequence: CASSEELRAVFTDTQYF. Written as DNA, the CDR3 is TGTGCCAGCAGTGAAGAACTCCGGGCAGTGTTCACAGATACGCAGTATTTT.

This clonotype was picked up many times. The V call is TRBV7-8, the J call TRBJ2-3; TRBD1 matches 7 bases. The length of the CDR3 is 15 residues. The trim removed 5 bases at V and 3 bases at J, leaving 8 bases unmatched. Germline values: CDR1 SGHVS, CDR2 FQNEAQ. CDR3 nucleotides: TGTGCCAGCAGCGTAGACAGGGACCCTACAGATACGCAGTATTTT. This translates into CASSVDRDPTDTQYF.

This clonotype was counted many times. The rearrangement uses TRBV20-1 and TRBJ1-5, with a possible D match to TRBD1 (5 bases). Germline CDR1 is DFQATT and CDR2 is SNEGSKA (reference sequence). V was clipped by 3 bases and J by 4 bases, with 13 bases between them. The length of the CDR3 is 14 residues. The CDR3 protein is CSARGGQGNQPQHF. CDR3 DNA sequence: TGCAGTGCTAGGGGGGGTCAGGGTAATCAGCCCCAGCATTTT.

This clonotype has ten or more counts. This chain links TRBV29-1 with TRBJ1-2; 7 bases are a match to TRBD1. Germline V CDR1 and CDR2: SQVTM, ANQGSEA. CDR3 length: 14 amino acids. V lost 6 bases, J lost 4 bases, and 11 bases stayed unmatched. CDR3 amino acids: CSVDTGESRYGYTF. The DNA for the CDR3 is TGCAGCGTCGACACAGGGGAGAGTCGCTATGGCTACACCTTC.

This clonotype was counted only a few times. The chain employs TRBV20-1 and TRBJ1-2; D remains unclear. The V end was cut by 5 bases, the J end by 0 bases, with 7 bases between. Germline CDR1 and CDR2: DFQATT and SNEGSKA (reference sequence). The CDR3 runs to 12 residues. The CDR3 loop is CSAGGSNYGYTF. CDR3 bases: TGCAGTGCTGGAGGGTCTAACTATGGCTACACCTTC.

This clonotype was seen more than once but under ten times. The chain is built from TRBV24-1 and TRBJ2-2; 9 bases match TRBD1. The CDR3 length is 13 residues. Germline-derived CDR1 and CDR2 are KGHDR and SFDVKD. V trimming: 4 bases; J trimming: 7 bases; junction bases outside the gene matches: 0. In DNA, the CDR3 is TGTGCCACCAGTGAGGGACAGGGCGGGGAGCTGTTTTTT. It codes for CATSEGQGGELFF.

This chain joins TRBV2 and TRBJ2-7; D possibly corresponds to TRBD1 (6 bases). The CDR3 runs 14 residues. V lost 7 bases, J lost 5 bases, and 18 bases lay in between. Germline assignment: CDR1 SNHLY and CDR2 FYNNEI. CDR3 amino acids: CASKDGGLRNEQYF. The CDR3 nucleotides read TGTGCCAGCAAAGATGGGGGCCTCCGCAACGAGCAGTACTTC.

This clonotype was counted a single time. The V and J genes are TRBV29-1 and TRBJ1-3; D is unclear. The CDR3 extends over 14 amino acids. Germline CDR1 and CDR2: SQVTM and ANQGSEA. The ends were cut back, 5 bases at V and 2 bases at J, with 13 bases in the middle. The CDR3 DNA reads as TGCAGCGTTACCGTGGCCTCGGCTGGAAACACCATATATTTT. It yields the protein CSVTVASAGNTIYF.

As concerns this clonotype: A much larger clonotype is one base distant, so this may be a read error. The chain employs TRBV20-1 and TRBJ2-7; TRBD1 aligns across 9 bases. CDR3 length equals 14 residues. J was trimmed by 9 bases and V by 2 bases; bases with no gene match: 11. Germline V gene sequence: CDR1 DFQATT, CDR2 SNEGSKA (reference sequence). In DNA form, the CDR3 reads TGCAGTGCTAGATTCGGGACAGGGTGGGGCGCGCAGTACTTC. Protein sequence: CSARFGTGWGAQYF.

This clonotype was detected a few times. The chain recombines TRBV24-1 with TRBJ2-1; TRBD2 matches at 7 bases. This CDR3 spans 14 amino acids. V was pared by 1 base and J by 6 bases, with 2 bases of the junction left unmatched. Germline values: CDR1 KGHDR, CDR2 SFDVKD. CDR3 loop: CATSDLGEGNEQFF. DNA for the CDR3: TGTGCCACCAGTGATTTAGGGGAGGGCAATGAGCAGTTCTTC.

Many counts were recorded for this clonotype. The chain combines TRBV13 with TRBJ2-3; 8 positions agree with TRBD2. Germline V gene lookup returns CDR1 PRHDT and CDR2 FYEKMQ (reference sequence). Trimming took 5 bases from V and 7 from J; bases not matched to a gene: 11. This CDR3 spans 15 amino acids. The CDR3 region has the DNA TGTGCCAGCAGCGTCCAGCGGGAGCTGAGAAATACGCAGTATTTT. It specifies CASSVQRELRNTQYF. Drawing the rest from reference TRBV13 and TRBJ2-3, the complete variable domain is AAGVIQSPRHLIKEKRETATLKCYPIPRHDTVYWYQQGPGQDPQFLISFYEKMQSDKGSIPDRFSAQQFSDYHSELNMSSLELGDSALYFCASSVQRELRNTQYFGPGTRLTVL.

This CDR3 is CSAREQGTYNEQFF. The CDR3 nucleotides read TGCAGTGCTCGCGAACAGGGGACCTACAATGAGCAGTTCTTC. The chain has TRBV20-1 and TRBJ2-1; the match to TRBD1 covers 7 bases. The CDR3 has 14 amino acids. The V and J ends lost 5 bases and 2 bases, in that order; junction bases with no gene match: 6. Germline lookup yields CDR1 DFQATT and CDR2 SNEGSKA (reference sequence).

J is TRBJ1-2 and V is TRBV7-2; possible D gene TRBD1, 6 bases. The CDR3 sequence is 14 residues long. Germline lookup yields CDR1 SGHTA and CDR2 FQGNSA. Trimming left V 1 base short and J 4 bases short, with 10 bases between. The CDR3 DNA reads TGTGCCAGCAGCTTAGGGGGGCCGATCTATGGCTACACCTTC. Translation: CASSLGGPIYGYTF.

Only a few counts were recorded for this clonotype. The rearrangement joins TRBV12-3 or TRBV12-4 to TRBJ2-7; D perhaps matches TRBD1 (6 bases). V lost 6 bases and J 0 bases, leaving 15 bases between the germline ends. This CDR3 contains 15 residues. The CDR3 reads CASSPETGSSYEQYF. The CDR3 bases are TGTGCCAGCAGCCCGGAAACAGGGAGCTCCTACGAGCAGTACTTC.

Worth noting for this clonotype: The CDR3 end shows no conserved phenylalanine or tryptophan, and so a read error is likely. The chain links TRBV5-3 to TRBJ1-1; a possible D gene is TRBD1 (6 bases). TRBV5-3 is an ORF for which the function is uncertain. The CDR3 sequence is 14 residues long. CDR3: CASSYGQLNTEAFL. In DNA, the CDR3 is TGTGCCAGCAGCTACGGACAGCTGAACACTGAAGCTTTCCTT.

The chain employs TRBV6-2 or TRBV6-3 and TRBJ1-5; D is uncertain. The CDR3 contains 12 residues. Germline V lookup: CDR1 MNHEY, CDR2 SVGEGT. V lost 7 bases and J 4 bases, leaving 8 bases between the germline ends. The CDR3 bases are TGTGCCAGCATTAATTGGAATCAGCCCCAGCATTTT. Its translation is CASINWNQPQHF.